A single sample is the source of the 2 T cell receptor beta chains below, sequenced in a study of T cell responses to AZD1222 COVID-19 vaccine. Measured with immunoSEQ multiplex PCR; TCRdb has only the in-frame clones, and not every one. The table lists about 83,000 clones, approximately 88% of them singletons. The sample was peripheral blood, taken on day 0 of MenACWY control vaccination. The receptors originated from an adult in good health.

The chain uses TRBV27 and TRBJ1-4; D remains unclear. Germline V gives CDR1 MNHEY, CDR2 SMNVEV (reference sequence). V lost 6 bases and J 0 bases, leaving 11 bases between the germline ends. The CDR3 spans 15 residues. CDR3 sequence: CASSPPRTTNEKLFF. The CDR3 DNA follows: TGTGCCAGCAGCCCACCCAGAACAACTAATGAAAAACTGTTTTTT.

This clone was seen a single time. The chain is built from TRBV27 and TRBJ1-6; a weak D match, TRBD1 (5 bases). The CDR3 runs to 16 residues. Germline lookup yields CDR1 MNHEY and CDR2 SMNVEV (reference sequence). Trimming took 4 bases from V and 0 from J, leaving 10 bases between them. CDR3 in DNA: TGTGCCAGCAGTTCCGCAGACAGCTCCTATAATTCACCCCTCCACTTT. Translation: CASSSADSSYNSPLHF.